These 18 T cell receptor beta chains were sequenced from one sample in a study of blood T cell repertoires in COVID-19. Clones were read by immunoSEQ multiplex PCR, and TCRdb kept only the in-frame ones, dropping some. The sample lists about 200,000 clones; 80% were seen once. Sequencing was carried out using PBMCs or T cells enriched from blood (not recorded which). All receptors come from a woman aged 40-49 years with acute COVID-19.

The chain uses TRBV27 and TRBJ1-2; 7 bases agree with TRBD1. CDR1 is MNHEY, CDR2 SMNVEV, per germline (reference sequence). Trimming at V came to 4 bases and at J to 7 bases, leaving 15 bases not matched to a gene. The CDR3 has 16 amino acids. This CDR3 reads CASSSTQGGLKSGYTF. CDR3 coding DNA: TGTGCCAGCAGTTCCACCCAGGGGGGATTAAAGAGTGGCTACACCTTC.

The chain carries TRBV7-2 and TRBJ1-5; D unclear. Looked up from germline, CDR1 is SGHTA and CDR2 is FQGNSA. V was clipped by 5 bases and J by 3 bases, with 11 bases between them. The CDR3 consists of 14 residues. DNA of the CDR3: TGTGCCAGCAGCCCCCACGGTCTCAATCAGCCCCAGCATTTT. Protein: CASSPHGLNQPQHF.

This chain joins TRBV19 and TRBJ1-5; TRBD1 might be the D (5 bases). V dropped 4 bases and J dropped 5 bases, with 12 bases sitting between them. CDR3 length: 14 amino acids. Germline CDR1 reads LNHDA; CDR2 reads SQIVND (reference sequence). The CDR3 here is CASSNSGEHQPQHF. The CDR3 DNA follows: TGTGCCAGTAGTAATTCGGGGGAACATCAGCCCCAGCATTTT.

The rearrangement joins TRBV28 to TRBJ2-7; maybe TRBD2 (5 bases). The CDR3 totals 15 residues. Trimming cost V 1 base and J 0 bases, with 10 bases left between them. Germline V gene data show CDR1 as MDHEN and CDR2 as SYDVKM. The CDR3 reads CASSLYGAVSYEQYF. CDR3 in DNA: TGTGCCAGCAGTTTATATGGAGCGGTCTCCTACGAGCAGTACTTC.

Worth noting for this clone: Its ends do not fully match the called genes, so a read error is possible. The chain carries TRBV4-2 and TRBJ2-3; possible D gene TRBD2, 5 bases. Germline lookup yields CDR1 LGHNA and CDR2 YNFKEQ. The CDR3 is made up of 12 amino acids. CDR3: CAGSLLGDTQYF. CDR3 in DNA: TGTGCCGGCAGCTTACTAGGAGATACGCAGTATTTT.

The chain combines TRBV11-1 with TRBJ1-1; possible D gene TRBD1, 6 bases. The CDR3 is 14 amino acids. V was pared by 2 bases and J by 2 bases, with 9 bases between. The germline CDR1 and CDR2 sequences are SGHAT and FQDESV (reference sequence). This chain's CDR3 is CASSLNRANTEAFF. The CDR3 bases are TGTGCCAGCAGCTTAAACAGGGCCAACACTGAAGCTTTCTTT.

V is TRBV6-6 and J is TRBJ1-6; 7 bases fit TRBD1. In germline, CDR1 is MNHNY, CDR2 SVGAGI (reference sequence). This CDR3 spans 15 amino acids. The V and J ends lost 6 bases and 7 bases, in that order; junction bases with no gene match: 9. The CDR3 loop reads CASRPGQEQNSPLHF. In nucleotides, the CDR3 is TGTGCCAGCAGACCCGGACAGGAACAAAATTCACCCCTCCACTTT.

The chain uses TRBV29-1 and TRBJ1-1, with D possibly matching TRBD1 (6 bases). V was shortened by 3 bases and J by 14 bases, with 22 bases between the two germline ends. There are 13 residues in the CDR3. Germline CDR1 is SQVTM and CDR2 is ANQGSEA. The CDR3: CSVEARGPRVEFF. The CDR3 DNA reads as TGCAGCGTTGAGGCCAGGGGCCCCCGGGTTGAGTTCTTT.

This chain joins TRBV27 and TRBJ2-7, with 9 positions matching TRBD1. With 3 bases clipped from V and 5 bases from J, the junction kept 20 bases outside the gene matches. Looked up from germline, CDR1 is MNHEY and CDR2 is SMNVEV (reference sequence). The CDR3 spans 19 residues. CDR3 in DNA: TGTGCCAGCAGTTTTGCTACAGGGGGCTTACGAGCGGGCCTCCACGAGCAGTACTTC. Protein sequence: CASSFATGGLRAGLHEQYF.

This CDR3 is CASRLGLLNNYGYTF. The DNA for the CDR3 is TGTGCCAGCAGGCTCGGACTGCTGAATAACTATGGCTACACCTTC. The chain employs TRBV28 and TRBJ1-2, with D unclear. V lost 6 bases, J lost 1 base, and 15 bases lay in between. Germline-derived CDR1 and CDR2 are MDHEN and SYDVKM. This CDR3 is built from 15 residues.

The chain recombines TRBV15 with TRBJ2-7; D perhaps matches TRBD2 (5 bases). From germline, CDR1 is LNHNV and CDR2 YYDKDF (reference sequence). With 0 bases removed from V and 1 base from J, the gap between germline ends came to 10 bases. The CDR3 is made up of 15 amino acids. This chain's CDR3 is CATSRERVGSYEQYF. CDR3 sequence (DNA): TGTGCCACCAGCAGAGAGCGGGTGGGTTCCTACGAGCAGTACTTC.

The rearrangement joins TRBV4-1 to TRBJ1-5; D gene ambiguous. CDR3 length equals 13 residues. V was shortened by 1 base and J by 7 bases, with 8 bases between the two germline ends. Germline V gives CDR1 MGHRA, CDR2 YSYEKL. CDR3 amino acids: CASSQALLQPQHF. The CDR3 coding sequence is TGCGCCAGCAGCCAAGCCCTACTGCAGCCCCAGCATTTT.

This clone appeared once. V usage is TRBV6-2 or TRBV6-3 and J usage is TRBJ1-1, with unresolved D. Germline CDR1 and CDR2: MNHEY and SVGEGT. The V end lost 5 bases, the J end lost 3 bases, and 7 bases lay between the germline ends. The CDR3 sequence is 12 residues long. This CDR3 reads CASSLVYTEAFF. CDR3 DNA: TGTGCCAGCAGTCTAGTATACACTGAAGCTTTCTTT.

The chain carries TRBV11-2 and TRBJ2-3; 14 bases fit TRBD2. Germline CDR1 is SGHAT and CDR2 is FQNNGV. With V trimmed by 3 bases and J by 7 bases, 9 bases remained unmatched. The CDR3 loop spans 17 amino acids. Here the CDR3 reads CASSLGGLAGGSNTQYF. The CDR3 nucleotides read TGTGCCAGCAGCTTGGGAGGACTAGCGGGAGGATCAAATACGCAGTATTTT.

The chain uses TRBV10-1 and TRBJ2-3; 8 nucleotides agree with TRBD2. CDR3 length: 13 residues. Germline V gene sequence: CDR1 WNHNN, CDR2 SYGVQD (reference sequence). V lost 8 bases, J lost 4 bases, and 5 bases stayed unmatched. The DNA for the CDR3 is TGCGCCAGCCCGCGGGGGGCCGCAGATACGCAGTATTTT. Residues: CASPRGAADTQYF.

This clone has more than one count but fewer than ten. Other DNA sequences in this sample translate to the same CDR3. The CDR3: CAWSEDRGGTGELFF. In nucleotides, the CDR3 is TGTGCCTGGAGTGAGGACAGGGGGGGCACCGGGGAGCTGTTTTTT. The rearrangement links TRBV30 to TRBJ2-2; 10 bases align to TRBD1. Unmatched junction bases numbered 3, after V lost 1 base and J lost 4 bases. CDR1 and CDR2 from the germline V gene are GTSNPN and SVGIG (reference sequence). The CDR3 is 15 amino acids. The full variable domain, its missing parts supplied by reference TRBV30 and TRBJ2-2, is SQTIHQWPATLVQPVGSPLSLECTVEGTSNPNLYWYRQAAGRGLQLLFYSVGIGQISSEVPQNLSASRPQDRQFILSSKKLLLSDSGFYLCAWSEDRGGTGELFFGEGSRLTVL.

This rearrangement joins TRBV2 to TRBJ1-2; 10 bases are a match to TRBD1. The CDR3 has 14 residues. Germline CDR1 and CDR2: SNHLY and FYNNEI. The trim removed 6 bases at V and 9 bases at J, leaving 10 bases unmatched. CDR3 amino acids: CASSMGQGYESYTF. DNA of the CDR3: TGTGCCAGCAGCATGGGACAGGGGTACGAGAGCTACACCTTC.

The V call is TRBV27, the J call TRBJ2-2; 11 positions match TRBD2. Germline V gene data show CDR1 as MNHEY and CDR2 as SMNVEV (reference sequence). This CDR3 comprises 23 residues. With 0 bases clipped from V and 6 bases from J, the junction kept 24 bases outside the gene matches. This chain's CDR3 is CASSLSPLAGGYFSSPGSGELFF. For the CDR3, the DNA is TGTGCCAGCAGTTTATCGCCGCTAGCGGGAGGTTACTTCAGCTCACCGGGTTCCGGGGAGCTGTTTTTT.